One and the same sample provided the 17 T cell receptor beta chains below, sequenced in a study of Ad26.COV2.S vaccination and SARS-CoV-2 variants. The assay was immunoSEQ multiplex PCR, and TCRdb's table has in-frame clones only and misses some. The sample lists around 370,000 clones, about 91% occurring once. Sequenced material: peripheral blood, taken after recovery from COVID-19. The receptors come from a human donor who had recovered from COVID-19.

The chain joins TRBV6-2 or TRBV6-3 to TRBJ1-6; possible D gene TRBD1, 5 bases. Trimming stripped 6 bases from V and 6 bases from J, with 18 bases between. The CDR3 runs to 16 residues. Looked up from germline, CDR1 is MNHEY and CDR2 is SVGEGT. The CDR3 protein is CASSPRDPGGNSPLHF. CDR3 nucleotides: TGTGCCAGCAGCCCCCGGGACCCCGGAGGTAATTCACCCCTCCACTTT.

J is TRBJ2-7 and V is TRBV7-2, with a possible D match to TRBD1 (5 bases). This CDR3 region has 15 residues. Germline loops: CDR1 SGHTA, CDR2 FQGNSA. V lost 1 base and J lost 3, with 13 bases in between. CDR3 protein: CASSLVDAGNYEQYF. As DNA, the CDR3 is TGTGCCAGCAGCTTAGTTGATGCAGGGAACTACGAGCAGTACTTC.

This chain joins TRBV6-1 and TRBJ1-2; D remains ambiguous. The CDR3 has 14 residues. CDR1 and CDR2 from the germline V gene are MNHNS and SASEGT. V lost 2 bases to trimming and J lost 2 bases, with 9 bases between them. The CDR3 DNA reads as TGTGCCAGCAGTGAATTCGGAATAAACTATGGCTACACCTTC. Translated, it gives CASSEFGINYGYTF.

This clone appeared a single time. V is TRBV3-1 (or the pseudogene TRBV3-2) and J is TRBJ2-5; 7 bases map to TRBD2. With 0 bases clipped from V and 5 bases from J, the junction kept 6 bases outside the gene matches. This CDR3 has 15 residues. The V gene's germline CDR1 is LGHDT and CDR2 YNNKEL (reference sequence). CDR3 region: CASSQDGSGRETQYF. The CDR3 DNA follows: TGTGCCAGCAGCCAAGATGGATCCGGGAGGGAGACCCAGTACTTC.

The rearrangement links TRBV7-2 to TRBJ1-6, with D uncertain. Germline V gives CDR1 SGHTA, CDR2 FQGNSA. This CDR3 contains 14 residues. With 6 bases removed from V and 8 bases from J, the gap between germline ends came to 14 bases. In DNA form, the CDR3 reads TGTGCCAGCAGGCCTCCAGGCATTTATTCACCCCTCCACTTT. Translated: CASRPPGIYSPLHF.

The chain joins TRBV11-3 to TRBJ1-1; D possibly corresponds to TRBD1 (6 bases). The CDR3 runs 13 residues. Germline lookup yields CDR1 SGHNT and CDR2 YENEEA. Trimming shortened V by 5 bases and J by 5 bases, and 12 bases separated the two germline ends. CDR3 loop: CASSRGSRTEAFF. CDR3 sequence (DNA): TGTGCCAGCAGCAGGGGGAGTCGGACTGAAGCTTTCTTT.

The J gene is TRBJ2-2, the V gene TRBV9, with 9 bases matching TRBD2. The V and J ends lost 10 bases and 5 bases, in that order; junction bases with no gene match: 12. Germline V gives CDR1 SGDLS, CDR2 YYNGEE. This CDR3 region has 15 residues. The CDR3 is CARGARGGRTGELFF. The CDR3 nucleotides read TGTGCCCGCGGGGCGCGGGGGGGGCGGACCGGGGAGCTGTTTTTT.

This clone has only one observation. The V gene is TRBV7-3, the J gene TRBJ1-1; possible D gene TRBD1, 6 bases. The CDR3 loop spans 14 amino acids. V was trimmed by 5 bases and J by 7 bases, leaving 17 bases between them. Germline V CDR1 and CDR2: SGHTA, FQGTGA. The DNA of the CDR3 is TGTGCCAGCAGCCCGACCGGAGGGGGACGTGAAGCTTTCTTT. Translation: CASSPTGGGREAFF.

The genes are TRBV5-5 and TRBJ1-4; 7 bases line up with TRBD1. Germline-derived CDR1 and CDR2 are SGHKS and YYEKEE (reference sequence). CDR3 length: 13 residues. J was trimmed by 8 bases and V by 2 bases; bases with no gene match: 3. The CDR3 sequence is CASSLLTGEKLFF. The CDR3 region has the DNA TGTGCCAGCAGCTTATTGACAGGGGAAAAACTGTTTTTT.

The rearrangement uses TRBV7-2 and TRBJ1-1; D unresolved. The CDR3 extends over 15 amino acids. Trimming removed 5 bases from V and 1 base from J, with 14 bases in between. CDR1 and CDR2 from the germline V gene are SGHTA and FQGNSA. CDR3: CASSPGFRKNTEAFF. The DNA for the CDR3 is TGTGCCAGCAGCCCCGGATTTCGGAAGAACACTGAAGCTTTCTTT. Full variable domain (outside the CDR3, taken from reference TRBV7-2 and TRBJ1-1): GAGVSQSPSNKVTEKGKDVELRCDPISGHTALYWYRQSLGQGLEFLIYFQGNSAPDKSGLPSDRFSAERTGGSVSTLTIQRTQQEDSAVYLCASSPGFRKNTEAFFGQGTRLTVV.

In nucleotides, the CDR3 is TGTGCCAGCAGCGTAGATCTGGTAGCTTTCTTT. Translation gives CASSVDLVAFF. This rearrangement joins TRBV9 to TRBJ1-1; D is unclear. With 0 bases removed from V and 10 bases from J, the gap between germline ends came to 7 bases. This CDR3 comprises 11 residues. Germline V CDR1 and CDR2: SGDLS, YYNGEE.

The CDR3 reads CAISTTSSNTDTQYF. CDR3 DNA sequence: TGTGCCATCAGCACGACTAGCTCTAACACAGATACGCAGTATTTT. J is TRBJ2-3 and V is TRBV10-3; 7 positions agree with TRBD2. V dropped 6 bases and J dropped 2; count of bases not matched to a gene: 8. From germline, CDR1 is ENHRY and CDR2 SYGVKD. This CDR3 has 15 amino acids.

V is TRBV21-1 and J is TRBJ1-1; the tabulated D call, TRBD1, remains unverified against the DNA. TRBV21-1 counts as a pseudogene. The length of the CDR3 is 17 residues. CDR3 residues: CASSNKRGWDWNTEAFF. In DNA, the CDR3 is TGTGCCAGCAGCAATAAGAGGGGGTGGGATTGGAACACTGAAGCTTTCTTT.

The chain uses TRBV21-1 and TRBJ2-3; TRBD2 reflects the table's D call only, with no check against the DNA. TRBV21-1 is a listed pseudogene. CDR3 length equals 14 residues. The CDR3 here is CASSKFPAGDTQYF. CDR3 coding DNA: TGTGCCAGCAGCAAGTTTCCAGCGGGGGATACGCAGTATTTT.

This clone appeared a few times. The J gene is TRBJ1-1, the V gene TRBV3-1 (or the pseudogene TRBV3-2); D not certain. The CDR3 loop spans 13 amino acids. Germline CDR1 reads LGHDT; CDR2 reads YNNKEL (reference sequence). Trimming removed 2 bases at V and 8 bases at J, with 12 bases between. CDR3 coding DNA: TGTGCCAGCAGCCAATGGCCCCCCACAGAAGCTTTCTTT. Encoded protein: CASSQWPPTEAFF.

In its sample, this clone was seen once. V and J are TRBV9 and TRBJ1-2; 12 positions match TRBD1. This CDR3 region has 16 residues. Germline V CDR1 and CDR2: SGDLS, YYNGEE. V lost 3 bases and J lost 4; bases outside the gene matches: 7. CDR3 region: CASSARDRGHVYGYTF. CDR3 coding DNA: TGTGCCAGCAGCGCACGGGACAGGGGGCACGTCTATGGCTACACCTTC. Supplemented by reference TRBV9 and TRBJ1-2, the full variable domain reads DSGVTQTPKHLITATGQRVTLRCSPRSGDLSVYWYQQSLDQGLQFLIQYYNGEERAKGNILERFSAQQFPDLHSELNLSSLELGDSALYFCASSARDRGHVYGYTFGSGTRLTVV.

This chain joins TRBV5-1 and TRBJ1-1, with 11 bases fitting TRBD1. The CDR3 covers 15 residues. Unmatched junction bases numbered 7, after V lost 0 bases and J lost 9 bases. Germline V CDR1 and CDR2: SGHRS, YFSETQ. CDR3 sequence reads: CASSLAWTGGRKAFF. The CDR3 nucleotides are TGCGCCAGCAGCTTGGCCTGGACAGGGGGCCGCAAAGCTTTCTTT. The full variable domain, with the rest looked up from reference TRBV5-1 and TRBJ1-1, is KAGVTQTPRYLIKTRGQQVTLSCSPISGHRSVSWYQQTPGQGLQFLFEYFSETQRNKGNFPGRFSGRQFSNSRSEMNVSTLELGDSALYLCASSLAWTGGRKAFFGQGTRLTVV.